Listed below are T cell receptor beta chains from one sample, sequenced in a study of Tregs in tolerant kidney transplant recipients. Libraries were prepared by immunoSEQ multiplex PCR; TCRdb keeps only in-frame clonotypes and omits some of them. The sample has 240,000 or so clones; 65% to 85% are singletons. The source material was CD4+ T cells from blood. Every receptor here comes from a human donor in good health. Each CDR3 is given with its conserved first and last residue. A D gene is named only where the DNA matches it firmly. Clone size is not always given. Where it is, it says once, few, many or a class for expanded clones.

D gene	J gene	V gene	clone size	CDR3 DNA	CDR3 protein
NA	TRBJ2-5	TRBV29-1	NA	TGCAGCGTCTCCCCGGGGGGCGCGCGGGAGACCCAGTACTTC	CSVSPGGARETQYF
NA	TRBJ1-5	TRBV27	NA	TGTGCCAGCCCGTGGTTGGGAGGCGGTAATCAGCCCCAGCATTTT	CASPWLGGGNQPQHF
NA	TRBJ2-7	TRBV4-1	NA	TGCGCCAGCAGCCCTGAACCCGGGACGGGCAACTACGAGCAGTACTTC	CASSPEPGTGNYEQYF
NA	TRBJ1-5	TRBV5-6	NA	TGTGCCAGCAGCTTGGCGGGTTATAGCAATCAGCCCCAGCATTTT	CASSLAGYSNQPQHF
NA	TRBJ2-7	TRBV6-5	NA	TGTGCCAGCAGTTATAGTGGGGGCGATAGTTACGAGCAGTACTTC	CASSYSGGDSYEQYF
NA	TRBJ2-1	TRBV6-1	NA	TGTGCCAGCAAACTCACGAGCTCCTACAATGAGCAGTTCTTC	CASKLTSSYNEQFF
NA	TRBJ1-1	TRBV6-4	NA	TGTGCCAGCAGTGACAAGGGCGACACTGAAGCTTTCTTT	CASSDKGDTEAFF
TRBD2	TRBJ2-3	TRBV6-1	NA	TGTGCCAGCAGTGTATTCGGACTAGCGGGTCTTAGCACAGATACGCAGTATTTT	CASSVFGLAGLSTDTQYF
NA	TRBJ2-4	TRBV11-2	NA	TGTGCCAGCAGCTTACAGGCAGCCAAAAACATTCAGTACTTC	CASSLQAAKNIQYF
NA	TRBJ1-4	TRBV5-1	NA	TGCGCCAGCAGCTTGGATTCGTCAACTAATGAAAAACTGTTTTTT	CASSLDSSTNEKLFF
NA	TRBJ2-7	TRBV15	NA	TGTGCCACCAGCAGAGATCCGGACAGCTCCTACGAGCAGTACTTC	CATSRDPDSSYEQYF
NA	TRBJ2-7	TRBV6-6	NA	TGTGCCAGCAGAAATGGGGGCAGTGGACTTCCCTACGAGCAGTACTTC	CASRNGGSGLPYEQYF
NA	TRBJ1-4	TRBV7-9	few	TGTGCCAGCAGCTTAGATGTTGGTGAAAAACTGTTTTTT	CASSLDVGEKLFF
NA	TRBJ2-6	TRBV15	NA	TGTGCCACCAGCAGAGATATCACATCTGGGGCCAACGTCCTGACTTTC	CATSRDITSGANVLTF
NA	TRBJ1-2	TRBV7-3	NA	TGTGCCAGCAGCTTAATTGGGGGAGGAGGCTACACCTTC	CASSLIGGGGYTF